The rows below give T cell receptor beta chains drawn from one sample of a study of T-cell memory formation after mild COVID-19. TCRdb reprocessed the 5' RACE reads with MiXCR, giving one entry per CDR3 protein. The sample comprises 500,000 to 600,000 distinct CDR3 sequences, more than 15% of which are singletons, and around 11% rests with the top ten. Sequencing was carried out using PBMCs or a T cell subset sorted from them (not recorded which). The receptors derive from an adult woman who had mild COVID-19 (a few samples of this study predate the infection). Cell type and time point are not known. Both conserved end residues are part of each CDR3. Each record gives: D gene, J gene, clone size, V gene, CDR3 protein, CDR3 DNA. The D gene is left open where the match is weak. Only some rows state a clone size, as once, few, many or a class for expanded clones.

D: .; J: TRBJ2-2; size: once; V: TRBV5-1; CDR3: CASTRDKNTGELFF; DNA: TGCGCCAGCACTCGGGACAAGAACACCGGGGAGCTGTTTTTT
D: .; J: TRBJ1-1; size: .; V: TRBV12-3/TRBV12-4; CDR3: CASSNQGISRAFF; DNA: TGTGCCAGCAGCAACCAGGGGATATCGAGGGCTTTCTTT
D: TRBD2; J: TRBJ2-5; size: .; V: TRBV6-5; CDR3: CASRRLAGEETQYF; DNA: TGTGCCAGCAGGCGACTAGCGGGGGAAGAGACCCAGTACTTC
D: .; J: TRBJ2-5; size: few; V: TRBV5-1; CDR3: CASSSSPGETQYF; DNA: TGCGCCAGCAGCTCGAGTCCAGGGGAGACCCAGTACTTC
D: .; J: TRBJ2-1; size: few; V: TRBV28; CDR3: CASSLVRVRESEQFF; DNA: TGTGCCAGCAGTTTGGTCAGAGTCAGGGAGTCTGAGCAGTTCTTC
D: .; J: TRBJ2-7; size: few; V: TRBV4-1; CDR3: CASSQDRAYRDLNYEQYF; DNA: TGCGCCAGCAGCCAAGATCGGGCCTACCGGGACCTAAACTACGAGCAGTACTTC
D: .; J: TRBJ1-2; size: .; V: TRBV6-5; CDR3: CASSYSRSLLSAAGYTF; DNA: TGTGCCAGCAGTTACTCGAGGTCTCTACTCTCGGCGGCTGGCTACACCTTC
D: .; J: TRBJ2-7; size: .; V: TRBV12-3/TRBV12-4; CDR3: CASREDRYEQYF; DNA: TGTGCCAGCAGGGAGGACCGCTACGAGCAGTACTTC
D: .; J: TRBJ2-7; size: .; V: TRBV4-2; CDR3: CASSQESGTEQYF; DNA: TGTGCCAGCAGCCAAGAGTCAGGGACCGAGCAGTACTTC
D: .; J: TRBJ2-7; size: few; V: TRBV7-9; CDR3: CASSLEKPTYEQYF; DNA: TGTGCCAGCAGCTTAGAGAAACCGACCTACGAGCAGTACTTC
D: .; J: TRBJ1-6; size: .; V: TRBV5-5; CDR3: CASSLVATPHSPLHF; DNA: TGTGCCAGCAGCTTGGTAGCCACCCCTCATTCACCCCTCCACTTT
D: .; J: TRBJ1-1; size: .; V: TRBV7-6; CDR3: CASSPRVSTEAFF; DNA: TGTGCCAGCAGCCCCAGGGTATCCACTGAAGCTTTCTTT
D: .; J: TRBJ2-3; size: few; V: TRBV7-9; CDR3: CASSFGPAVATDTQYF; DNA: TGTGCCAGCAGCTTCGGGCCTGCCGTAGCAACAGATACGCAGTATTTT
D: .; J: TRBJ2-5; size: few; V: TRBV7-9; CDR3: CASSLTQAQETQYF; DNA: TGTGCCAGCAGTCTTACACAGGCTCAAGAGACCCAGTACTTC
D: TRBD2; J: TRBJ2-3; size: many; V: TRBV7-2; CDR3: CASSLLGTSASNTQYF; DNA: TGTGCCAGCTCCCTATTGGGGACTAGCGCTTCGAATACGCAGTATTTT
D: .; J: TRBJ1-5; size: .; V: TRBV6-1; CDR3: CASSPGVGRAGAQHF; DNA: TGTGCCAGCAGCCCGGGCGTGGGGCGGGCCGGAGCCCAGCATTTT
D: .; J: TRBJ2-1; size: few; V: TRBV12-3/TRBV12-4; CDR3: CASSLAESRGQFF; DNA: TGTGCCAGCAGTTTAGCTGAAAGTCGTGGGCAGTTCTTC
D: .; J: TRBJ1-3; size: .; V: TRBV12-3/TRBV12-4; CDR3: CASRTARGTIYF; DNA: TGTGCCAGCCGTACAGCGCGGGGCACCATATATTTT
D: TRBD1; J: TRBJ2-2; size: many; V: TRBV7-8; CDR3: CASRPRQGSAGELFF; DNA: TGTGCCAGCAGACCACGACAGGGTTCGGCCGGGGAGCTGTTTTTT
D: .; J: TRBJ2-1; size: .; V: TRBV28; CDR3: CASTLGQGYNEQFF; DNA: TGTGCCAGCACTCTGGGGCAGGGCTACAATGAGCAGTTCTTC